Below are 15 T cell receptor beta chains sequenced from a single sample in a study of blood T cell repertoires in COVID-19. Generated by immunoSEQ multiplex PCR, the TCRdb table keeps only in-frame clones and is missing some. The sample lists 200,000 to 300,000 clones, more than 75% occurring once. The sample consisted of peripheral blood. The receptors derive from a woman aged 40 to 50 who had recovered from COVID-19.

The chain's CDR3 is CASSLDGRGYEQYF. The CDR3 DNA follows: TGCGCCAGCAGCTTGGATGGCAGGGGCTACGAGCAGTACTTC. This rearrangement joins TRBV5-1 to TRBJ2-7; weak D call: TRBD1 (6 bases). Looked up from germline, CDR1 is SGHRS and CDR2 is YFSETQ. CDR3 length: 14 amino acids. The V end lost 0 bases, the J end lost 3 bases, and 10 bases lay between the germline ends.

A single count supports this clone. The J gene is TRBJ2-7, the V gene TRBV5-4; a weak D match, TRBD2 (5 bases). V was clipped by 5 bases and J by 4 bases, with 10 bases between them. The CDR3 length is 12 residues. Per germline, CDR1 SGHNT and CDR2 YYREEE (reference sequence). The CDR3 spells CASRRAGYEQYF. The CDR3 DNA sequence: TGTGCCAGCAGGAGGGCGGGTTACGAGCAGTACTTC.

The chain combines TRBV27 with TRBJ2-2; TRBD1 might be the D (6 bases). The CDR3 has 15 amino acids. V lost 2 bases to trimming and J lost 5 bases, with 12 bases between them. Looked up from germline, CDR1 is MNHEY and CDR2 is SMNVEV (reference sequence). The chain's CDR3 is CASSLIVGATGELFF. Here the CDR3 DNA reads TGTGCCAGCAGTTTAATAGTGGGGGCGACCGGGGAGCTGTTTTTT.

J is TRBJ1-1 and V is TRBV27, with D hard to call. The germline V gene has CDR1 MNHEY and CDR2 SMNVEV (reference sequence). CDR3 length: 14 residues. Trimming shortened V by 6 bases and J by 5 bases, and 16 bases separated the two germline ends. CDR3: CASSPGQGGTEAFF. The DNA for the CDR3 is TGTGCCAGCAGCCCCGGGCAAGGAGGGACTGAAGCTTTCTTT.

The CDR3 bases are TGCGGGGCCAGCGGGGGGTCCTCCTACGAGCAGTACTTC. Translating gives CGASGGSSYEQYF. The chain joins TRBV29-1 to TRBJ2-7; 9 nucleotides match TRBD2. CDR3 length: 13 residues. In germline, CDR1 is SQVTM, CDR2 ANQGSEA.

The genes are TRBV9 and TRBJ1-5, with D possibly being TRBD1 (6 bases). Trimming stripped 0 bases from V and 9 bases from J, with 10 bases between. Germline V gives CDR1 SGDLS, CDR2 YYNGEE. This CDR3 spans 13 amino acids. The CDR3 is CASSVGQGWPQHF. CDR3 bases: TGTGCCAGCAGCGTAGGGCAGGGGTGGCCCCAGCATTTT. The full variable domain, completed using reference TRBV9 and TRBJ1-5, is DSGVTQTPKHLITATGQRVTLRCSPRSGDLSVYWYQQSLDQGLQFLIQYYNGEERAKGNILERFSAQQFPDLHSELNLSSLELGDSALYFCASSVGQGWPQHFGDGTRLSIL.

The chain has TRBV4-2 and TRBJ2-1; TRBD2 agrees at 12 bases. The CDR3 is 18 residues long. Germline values: CDR1 LGHNA, CDR2 YNFKEQ. The junction had 7 bases not matched to a gene; V was cut back by 1 base and J by 3 bases. The CDR3 DNA sequence: TGTGCCAGCAGCCAAGGAGCTAGCGGGGGGGTCTTCTACAATGAGCAGTTCTTC. This codes for CASSQGASGGVFYNEQFF.

The chain links TRBV4-1 to TRBJ1-1; 7 bases are shared with TRBD1. The CDR3 spans 14 residues. The germline V gene encodes CDR1 MGHRA and CDR2 YSYEKL. Germline trimming cut 4 bases from V and 4 bases from J; bases unmatched to any gene: 6. The CDR3 coding sequence is TGCGCCAGCAGCCTCACAGGGGCCCTCACTGAAGCTTTCTTT. It translates to CASSLTGALTEAFF.

The V call is TRBV27, the J call TRBJ2-7; D is perhaps TRBD1 (6 bases). This CDR3 contains 15 residues. V gave up 4 bases and J gave up 0 bases, with 13 bases separating them. CDR1 MNHEY and CDR2 SMNVEV come from the germline V gene (reference sequence). The CDR3 region is CASSSGQFYSYEQYF. The DNA for the CDR3 is TGTGCCAGCAGTTCTGGACAGTTCTACTCCTACGAGCAGTACTTC.

The table lists this clone with a few counts. J is TRBJ1-3 and V is TRBV4-1; TRBD1 might be the D (5 bases). The V gene's germline CDR1 is MGHRA and CDR2 YSYEKL. Trimming removed 2 bases from V and 0 bases from J, with 11 bases in between. The CDR3 has 16 amino acids. The CDR3 reads CASSQSGLSSGNTIYF. CDR3 bases: TGCGCCAGCAGCCAATCGGGACTGAGCTCTGGAAACACCATATATTTT.

The chain employs TRBV10-3 and TRBJ2-5; 7 bases align to TRBD2. This CDR3 region has 14 residues. CDR1 and CDR2 (germline): ENHRY, SYGVKD. V gave up 8 bases and J gave up 3 bases; unmatched junction bases: 9. The CDR3 bases are TGTGCCATCCGCCCCGGGGCGGGGGAAGAGACCCAGTACTTC. It translates to CAIRPGAGEETQYF.

The CDR3 bases are TGTGCCAGTAGTATCGACAGGGTCCGTGGCTACACCTTC. Amino acid sequence: CASSIDRVRGYTF. This chain connects TRBV19 to TRBJ1-2, with TRBD1 identical over 7 bases. Germline V CDR1 and CDR2: LNHDA, SQIVND (reference sequence). This CDR3 has 13 residues. Trimming removed 3 bases from V and 7 bases from J; junction bases left unmatched: 5.

V gene TRBV24-1 combines with J gene TRBJ2-4, with 8 bases aligning to TRBD1. The CDR3 covers 15 residues. The V gene end was trimmed by 12 bases and the J gene end by 0 bases; junction bases not matched to a gene: 9. Per the germline V gene, CDR1 is KGHDR and CDR2 is SFDVKD. This CDR3 is CAAGGQELAKNIQYF. The CDR3 region has the DNA TGTGCCGCCGGGGGACAGGAACTAGCCAAAAACATTCAGTACTTC.

The V gene is TRBV13, the J gene TRBJ2-7, with TRBD1 matching over 11 bases. Germline assignment: CDR1 PRHDT and CDR2 FYEKMQ (reference sequence). The CDR3 has 16 residues. V lost 2 bases and J lost 5; bases outside the gene matches: 8. In DNA, the CDR3 is TGTGCCAGCAGCTTACGAGGACAGGGGGCCTTCCACGAGCAGTACTTC. The encoded protein is CASSLRGQGAFHEQYF.

J is TRBJ1-4 and V is TRBV6-1; the match to TRBD1 covers 7 bases. Looked up from germline, CDR1 is MNHNS and CDR2 is SASEGT. Trimming cost V 0 bases and J 7 bases; bases outside gene matches: 8. This CDR3 spans 16 amino acids. CDR3 loop: CASSEALRQGGEKLFF. Here the CDR3 DNA reads TGTGCCAGCAGTGAAGCGCTTCGACAGGGTGGTGAAAAACTGTTTTTT.